This entry describes one T cell receptor beta chain. The target antigen is unknown. The germline V and J ends were trimmed by 5 bases and 0 bases, with 8 bases remaining between them. The CDR3 is 14 residues long. Germline V gives CDR1 MNHEY, CDR2 SVGEGT. Constant-region reverse primers amplified full-length variable regions, followed by semi-nested Nested Universal Primer A PCR. Each CDR3 protein gets one entry after TCRdb re-called the 5' RACE reads with MiXCR. Here the sample spans around 50,000 distinct CDR3 sequences, over 15% being singletons. Whole-study results and caveats: Tumor memory CD4+ T cell TCR gene usage clustered with blood and lymph node memory CD4+ cells and lymph node naive CD4+ cells. Tumor-infiltrating Treg TCR alpha and beta sequences overlapped most with tumor naive CD4+ T cells, then blood naive.

The sample comprised naive CD4+ T cells sorted from blood. The subset denotes: naive CD4+ T cells, CD4+CD45RA+CD25-. The chain employs TRBV6-2 or TRBV6-3 and TRBJ1-5; D remains ambiguous. This TCR was recovered from a female donor with breast cancer. The CDR3 sequence: CASSQAYSNQPQHF. The CDR3 bases are TGTGCCAGCAGTCAGGCTTATAGCAATCAGCCCCAGCATTTT.